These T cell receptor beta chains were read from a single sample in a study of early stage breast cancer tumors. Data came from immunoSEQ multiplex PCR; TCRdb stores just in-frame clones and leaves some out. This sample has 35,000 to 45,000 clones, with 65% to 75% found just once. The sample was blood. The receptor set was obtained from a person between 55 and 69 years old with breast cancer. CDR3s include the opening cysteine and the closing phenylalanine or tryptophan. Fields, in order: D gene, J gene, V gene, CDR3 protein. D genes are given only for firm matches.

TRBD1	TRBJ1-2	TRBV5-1	CASSSRDRLLSDGYTF
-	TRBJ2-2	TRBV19	CASSITGNIGELFF
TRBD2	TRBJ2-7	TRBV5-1	CASSSEAGEQYF
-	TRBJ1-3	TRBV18	CASSGVSSGNTIYF
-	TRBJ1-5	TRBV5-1	CASSLGPTDNQPQHF
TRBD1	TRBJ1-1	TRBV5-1	CASIEQGDPEAFF
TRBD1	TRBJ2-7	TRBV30	CAWSDPPGQTPYEQYF
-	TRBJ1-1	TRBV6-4	CASRDGMNTEAFF
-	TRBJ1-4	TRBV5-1	CASSPLEGGLEKLFF
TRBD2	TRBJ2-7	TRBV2	CASSDRGRTSNEQYF
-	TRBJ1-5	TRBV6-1	CASRNGQGGNQPQHF
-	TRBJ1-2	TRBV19	CASSIDRGGYGYTF
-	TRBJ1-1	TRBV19	CASSIRENTEAFF
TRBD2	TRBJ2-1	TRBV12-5	CASGLGRGELNEQFF
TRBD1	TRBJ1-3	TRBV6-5	CASSPTGELRNTIYF
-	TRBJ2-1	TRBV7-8	CASSPPLIREQFF
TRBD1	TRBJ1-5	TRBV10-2	CATGTGRNQPQHF
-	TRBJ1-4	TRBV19	CASKYTSTNEKLFF
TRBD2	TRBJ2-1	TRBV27	CASSLLGLAGDKNEQFF
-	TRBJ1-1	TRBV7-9	CASSLGDNWNTEAFF
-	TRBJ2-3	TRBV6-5	CASSYESRVDTQYF
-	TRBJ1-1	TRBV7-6	CASSGRLNTEAFF
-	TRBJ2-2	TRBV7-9	CASSLQGGELFF
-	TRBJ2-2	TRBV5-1	CASSSETSRAGELFF
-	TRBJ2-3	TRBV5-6	CASSAPELGRFADTQYF
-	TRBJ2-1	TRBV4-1	CASSQDRGPYNEQFF
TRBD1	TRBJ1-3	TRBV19	CASSNGDSSTFSGNTIYF
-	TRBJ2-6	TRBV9	CASSVERGYLSGANVLTF
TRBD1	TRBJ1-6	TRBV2	CASSADRGLSPLHF
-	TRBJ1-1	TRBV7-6	CASSPGSVNTEAFF
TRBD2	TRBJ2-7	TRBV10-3	CAIRGLAGVEQYF
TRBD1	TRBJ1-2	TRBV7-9	CASSLVGDRPTNYGYTF
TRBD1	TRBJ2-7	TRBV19	CASTPRGQRNYEQYF
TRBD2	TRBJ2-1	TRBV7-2	CASSLALTSGSLHSYNEQFF
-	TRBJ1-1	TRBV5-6	CASSLVWPDTEAFF
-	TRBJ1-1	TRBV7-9	CASSFRQHNTEAFF
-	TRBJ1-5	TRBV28	CASSPLGGVNQPQHF
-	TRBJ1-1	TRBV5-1	CASSLLSGAITEAFF
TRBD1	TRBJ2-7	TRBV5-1	CASSLGPGTGGYEQYF
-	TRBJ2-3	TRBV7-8	CASSPGATDTQYF